This TCR beta chain is drawn from a study of Graves' ophthalmopathy and Graves' hyperthyroidism. To note about this clonotype: Compared with germline, one end of the junction differs, possibly owing to a read error.

Amplification of the TCR beta CDR3 regions used RNA transcripts (as template). HTBI primers were used in a first-round RT-PCR, which preceded a second-round multiplex PCR. TCRdb reprocessed the multiplex PCR reads with MiXCR, giving one entry per CDR3 protein. This table holds more than 1,000,000 distinct CDR3 sequences, about two fifths found once. This CDR3 has 14 residues. The V gene's germline CDR1 is ENHRY and CDR2 SYGVKD. Sequenced: peripheral blood or thyroid tissue (not recorded which). The receptor was isolated from an adult man with Graves' hyperthyroidism. The chain carries TRBV10-3 and TRBJ2-7, with D tentatively TRBD2 (5 bases). The CDR3 is CASSPPLASGNLGF. The CDR3 DNA reads as TGTGCCAGCAGCCCACCCTTAGCGAGTGGAAACCTTGGCTTC.